Each of the 30 T cell receptor beta chains below was sequenced from the same sample in a study of blood T cell repertoires in COVID-19. The data were produced by immunoSEQ multiplex PCR, yet TCRdb's version contains in-frame clones alone and is incomplete. The data contain some 100,000 clones, roughly 88% of them singletons. The sample consisted of peripheral blood. Receptors were obtained from a woman between 55 and 75 years old with acute or convalescent COVID-19.

The genes are TRBV5-1 and TRBJ2-1; weak D call: TRBD2 (6 bases). Germline V gene sequence: CDR1 SGHRS, CDR2 YFSETQ. The V end was cut by 5 bases, the J end by 4 bases, with 10 bases between. This CDR3 spans 13 amino acids. CDR3 residues: CASRSGLYNEQFF. CDR3 coding DNA: TGCGCCAGCAGATCGGGACTGTACAATGAGCAGTTCTTC.

The chain is built from TRBV3-1 (or the pseudogene TRBV3-2) and TRBJ1-2, with TRBD1 identical over 12 bases. Germline CDR1 is LGHDT and CDR2 is YNNKEL (reference sequence). The CDR3 consists of 15 residues. V lost 2 bases and J lost 8; bases outside the gene matches: 6. The chain's CDR3 is CASSQPGQGALGYTF. DNA of the CDR3: TGTGCCAGCAGCCAACCGGGACAGGGGGCCTTGGGCTACACCTTC.

This clone was seen a handful of times. V and J are TRBV18 and TRBJ2-2; D is possibly TRBD2 (6 bases). CDR1 KGHSH and CDR2 LQKENI come from the germline V gene. V was shortened by 0 bases and J by 5 bases, with 19 bases between the two germline ends. The CDR3 consists of 18 residues. The CDR3 loop is CASSPPVSGLKPTGELFF. CDR3 DNA sequence: TGTGCCAGCTCACCACCGGTGAGCGGGCTGAAACCAACCGGGGAGCTGTTTTTT.

CDR3 nucleotides: TGTGCCAGCAGCCCCCGGACTAGCTCAGATACGCAGTATTTT. Translating gives CASSPRTSSDTQYF. The chain employs TRBV7-9 and TRBJ2-3; 8 positions agree with TRBD2. The germline CDR1 and CDR2 sequences are SEHNR and FQNEAQ (reference sequence). CDR3 length: 14 residues. The junction had 5 bases not matched to a gene; V was cut back by 5 bases and J by 4 bases.

V usage is TRBV5-1 and J usage is TRBJ2-7; 7 bases fit TRBD1. Trimming cost V 4 bases and J 0 bases; bases outside gene matches: 7. The CDR3 sequence is 15 residues long. Looked up from germline, CDR1 is SGHRS and CDR2 is YFSETQ. The DNA for the CDR3 is TGCGCCAGCAGCACCTCTACAGGGGTCTCCTACGAGCAGTACTTC. This gives the protein CASSTSTGVSYEQYF.

The J gene is TRBJ1-2, the V gene TRBV29-1; D is unresolved. Germline values: CDR1 SQVTM, CDR2 ANQGSEA. The CDR3 consists of 11 residues. Trimming stripped 3 bases from V and 3 bases from J, with 5 bases between. The CDR3 loop reads CSVDRDYGYTF. The CDR3 nucleotides are TGCAGCGTTGACCGGGACTATGGCTACACCTTC.

The J gene is TRBJ1-2, the V gene TRBV25-1; TRBD1 aligns across 9 bases. CDR1 and CDR2 (germline): MGHDK, SYGVNS. Trimming removed 7 bases from V and 6 bases from J; junction bases left unmatched: 9. CDR3 length equals 14 residues. CDR3 nucleotides: TGTGCCAGCACCGCCGGGACAGGGTTTCATGGCTACACCTTC. Amino acid sequence: CASTAGTGFHGYTF.

CDR3 residues: CATTPAGGNQPQHF. The DNA of the CDR3 is TGTGCCACCACGCCGGCAGGGGGCAATCAGCCCCAGCATTTT. This rearrangement joins TRBV10-3 to TRBJ1-5; D is perhaps TRBD1 (6 bases). The CDR3 extends over 14 amino acids. Trimming removed 10 bases at V and 2 bases at J, with 15 bases between. Germline-derived CDR1 and CDR2 are ENHRY and SYGVKD.

V is TRBV10-2 and J is TRBJ1-6; 7 bases agree with TRBD1. J was trimmed by 0 bases and V by 3 bases; bases with no gene match: 2. CDR1 WSHSY and CDR2 SAAADI come from the germline V gene. This CDR3 region has 16 residues. The CDR3 DNA reads as TGCGCCAGCAGTGATCGACAGGGCTCCTATAATTCACCCCTCCACTTT. Protein: CASSDRQGSYNSPLHF.

This clone was observed a handful of times. J is TRBJ1-2 and V is TRBV18; TRBD1 is a possible D gene (5 bases). CDR3 length: 14 residues. Germline CDR1 reads KGHSH; CDR2 reads LQKENI. Trimming removed 0 bases from V and 6 bases from J, with 11 bases in between. The CDR3 region has the DNA TGTGCCAGCTCACCACCGGGGGGGAAGGATGGCTACACCTTC. Its protein product is CASSPPGGKDGYTF.

This chain joins TRBV5-1 and TRBJ2-2; the D is unclear. Germline V CDR1 and CDR2: SGHRS, YFSETQ. V shed 5 bases and J shed 7 bases, with 6 bases lying between them. The CDR3 runs to 11 residues. Here the CDR3 DNA reads TGCGCCAGCAGTCAGGACGGGGAGCTGTTTTTT. Protein: CASSQDGELFF.

The chain combines TRBV18 with TRBJ2-7, with 10 bases matching TRBD2. V lost 3 bases to trimming and J lost 3 bases; unmatched junction nucleotides: 5. This CDR3 region has 15 residues. In germline, CDR1 is KGHSH, CDR2 LQKENI. The CDR3, as DNA: TGTGCCAGCTCACCCAAGTCTAGCGGGAGCTACGAGCAGTACTTC. Amino acids: CASSPKSSGSYEQYF.

The chain has TRBV2 and TRBJ2-1; 10 bases fit TRBD2. Trimming removed 5 bases from V and 0 bases from J; junction bases left unmatched: 1. CDR3 length: 15 residues. Germline V gene data show CDR1 as SNHLY and CDR2 as FYNNEI. The CDR3 DNA is TGTGCCAGCAGTTCTAGCGGGAGCTCCTACAATGAGCAGTTCTTC. This sequence encodes CASSSSGSSYNEQFF.

The J gene is TRBJ2-1, the V gene TRBV6-1; 7 positions agree with TRBD1. Germline V gene lookup returns CDR1 MNHNS and CDR2 SASEGT. V trimming: 0 bases; J trimming: 10 bases; junction bases outside the gene matches: 0. The CDR3 length is 12 residues. Written as DNA, the CDR3 is TGTGCCAGCAGTGAAGCGGGACAGGAGCAGTTCTTC. Translated, it gives CASSEAGQEQFF.

CDR3 nucleotides: TGTGCCAGCAGCTCCAAATACAATGAGCAGTTCTTC. This sequence encodes CASSSKYNEQFF. V is TRBV7-9 and J is TRBJ2-1; D unclear. Germline CDR1 and CDR2: SEHNR and FQNEAQ (reference sequence). This CDR3 comprises 12 residues. The V and J ends lost 4 bases and 4 bases respectively, with 5 bases between them.

This sequence joins TRBV11-2 and TRBJ2-3; possibly TRBD1 for D (6 bases). The V end lost 2 bases, the J end lost 3 bases, and 12 bases lay between the germline ends. The CDR3 is 15 amino acids. Germline values: CDR1 SGHAT, CDR2 FQNNGV. CDR3 in amino acids: CASSLRGSGTDTQYF. Here the CDR3 DNA reads TGTGCCAGCAGCTTAAGGGGGTCAGGGACAGATACGCAGTATTTT.

J is TRBJ1-1 and V is TRBV5-1; D is unclear. Trimming pared 0 bases from V and 1 base from J, leaving 10 bases between. In germline, CDR1 is SGHRS, CDR2 YFSETQ. The CDR3 covers 15 residues. The CDR3 DNA follows: TGCGCCAGCAGCTTGGGCGGGTGGGGGAACACTGAAGCTTTCTTT. Amino acids: CASSLGGWGNTEAFF.

The V gene is TRBV3-1 (or the pseudogene TRBV3-2), the J gene TRBJ1-2; D unresolved. The CDR3 runs 13 residues. Germline V gene lookup returns CDR1 LGHDT and CDR2 YNNKEL (reference sequence). V lost 4 bases and J lost 2, with 8 bases in between. CDR3 amino acids: CASSPDWNYGYTF. The CDR3 DNA reads TGTGCCAGCAGCCCTGACTGGAACTATGGCTACACCTTC.

The rearrangement joins TRBV18 to TRBJ1-3, with D uncertain. The CDR3 loop spans 17 amino acids. Trimming cost V 2 bases and J 3 bases, with 17 bases left between them. Germline V gene lookup returns CDR1 KGHSH and CDR2 LQKENI. CDR3 nucleotides: TGTGCCAGCTCACCAGGGCCCGGGGAGGTGAATGGAAACACCATATATTTT. It codes for CASSPGPGEVNGNTIYF.

The J gene is TRBJ1-2, the V gene TRBV5-5, with 8 bases lining up with TRBD1. With V trimmed by 1 base and J by 4 bases, 6 bases remained unmatched. The CDR3 is made up of 15 amino acids. The germline CDR1 and CDR2 sequences are SGHKS and YYEKEE (reference sequence). CDR3 amino acids: CASSLLGQASYGYTF. As DNA, the CDR3 is TGTGCCAGCAGCTTGTTGGGACAGGCCTCCTATGGCTACACCTTC. Full variable domain (rest looked up from reference TRBV5-5 and TRBJ1-2): DAGVTQSPTHLIKTRGQQVTLRCSPISGHKSVSWYQQVLGQGPQFIFQYYEKEERGRGNFPDRFSARQFPNYSSELNVNALLLGDSALYLCASSLLGQASYGYTFGSGTRLTVV.

V is TRBV28 and J is TRBJ1-1, with D tentatively TRBD1 (5 bases). With 6 bases removed from V and 4 bases from J, the gap between germline ends came to 18 bases. The CDR3 runs to 15 residues. Germline CDR1 and CDR2: MDHEN and SYDVKM. The CDR3 DNA reads as TGTGCCAGCAGAGGTCACGGGCAGGGCCTCACTGAAGCTTTCTTT. Translation gives CASRGHGQGLTEAFF.

The rearrangement uses TRBV29-1 and TRBJ2-3, with TRBD2 as a possible D gene (6 bases). The V gene's germline CDR1 is SQVTM and CDR2 ANQGSEA. The ends were cut back, 7 bases at V and 4 bases at J, with 18 bases in the middle. CDR3 length: 14 amino acids. CDR3 nucleotides: TGCAGCGCCGGCGGGGCAGGGTCGGCAGATACGCAGTATTTT. This encodes CSAGGAGSADTQYF.

V gene TRBV29-1 combines with J gene TRBJ2-1; D gene ambiguous. The CDR3 covers 12 residues. V gave up 7 bases and J gave up 5 bases, with 12 bases separating them. CDR1 SQVTM and CDR2 ANQGSEA come from the germline V gene. The CDR3 coding sequence is TGCAGCGCGGAGATGGGCAACAATGAGCAGTTCTTC. It specifies CSAEMGNNEQFF.

The chain uses TRBV18 and TRBJ2-2; weak D call: TRBD2 (5 bases). Trimming left V 3 bases short and J 0 bases short, with 11 bases between. Germline CDR1 reads KGHSH; CDR2 reads LQKENI. The CDR3 totals 16 residues. The CDR3 loop is CASSPQEAANTGELFF. CDR3 DNA: TGTGCCAGCTCACCTCAGGAGGCAGCGAACACCGGGGAGCTGTTTTTT.

The chain has TRBV11-3 and TRBJ1-1, with a weak D call TRBD1 (5 bases). CDR3 length equals 15 residues. Germline-derived CDR1 and CDR2 are SGHNT and YENEEA. Trimming took off 5 bases at V and 0 bases at J, with 13 bases between the two ends. CDR3 in DNA: TGTGCCAGCAGCAGGGGTAAAGGGTTGAACACTGAAGCTTTCTTT. Its translation: CASSRGKGLNTEAFF.

This clone was recorded only once. The rearrangement joins TRBV19 to TRBJ2-1, with D uncertain. The CDR3 extends over 13 amino acids. Trimming cost V 5 bases and J 9 bases, with 14 bases left between them. Germline V gene data show CDR1 as LNHDA and CDR2 as SQIVND (reference sequence). The CDR3 sequence is CASSSTWRGEQFF. The CDR3 nucleotides are TGTGCCAGTAGTTCCACATGGCGCGGTGAGCAGTTCTTC.

This chain links TRBV25-1 with TRBJ1-4, with TRBD1 as a possible D gene (5 bases). Germline assignment: CDR1 MGHDK and CDR2 SYGVNS. The ends were cut back, 10 bases at V and 6 bases at J, with 21 bases in the middle. The CDR3 extends over 15 amino acids. The DNA of the CDR3 is TGTGCCACCTCACCCAGGGAGGGGTTGGATGAAAAACTGTTTTTT. It encodes CATSPREGLDEKLFF.

This chain connects TRBV3-1 (or the pseudogene TRBV3-2) to TRBJ2-3, with 9 bases identical to TRBD2. After removal of 4 bases from V and 5 bases from J, the junction contained 10 bases not matched to a gene. Germline V lookup: CDR1 LGHDT, CDR2 YNNKEL (reference sequence). The CDR3 extends over 16 amino acids. CDR3 sequence: CASSRGVAGVRDTQYF. The CDR3 nucleotides are TGTGCCAGCAGCCGAGGTGTAGCGGGAGTGAGAGATACGCAGTATTTT.

The V and J genes are TRBV27 and TRBJ2-2; D perhaps matches TRBD1 (5 bases). The V gene's germline CDR1 is MNHEY and CDR2 SMNVEV (reference sequence). The CDR3 has 16 amino acids. V was pared by 2 bases and J by 7 bases, with 17 bases between. CDR3 residues: CASSLRGRERNGELFF. CDR3 DNA sequence: TGTGCCAGCAGTTTAAGAGGCAGGGAAAGGAACGGGGAGCTGTTTTTT.

This sequence joins TRBV2 and TRBJ2-2; 8 nucleotides align to TRBD1. V trimming: 7 bases; J trimming: 6 bases; junction bases outside the gene matches: 13. This CDR3 is built from 16 residues. Looked up from germline, CDR1 is SNHLY and CDR2 is FYNNEI. The CDR3 DNA reads TGTGCCAGCACGAACCCTCCAGGGGGCCTGCCCGGGGAGCTGTTTTTT. Amino acids: CASTNPPGGLPGELFF.